The 12 T cell receptor beta chains given below trace back to one sample, sequenced in a study of OX40 agonist ivuxolimab in advanced cancers. The repertoire was sequenced with immunoSEQ multiplex PCR; TCRdb's copy has only in-frame clones and lacks some. In the table there are roughly 50,000 clones, roughly 90% of which are singletons. This material consisted of CD4+ or CD8+ T cells sorted from blood, taken in a trial of the OX40 agonist ivuxolimab. The source is an adult with an advanced solid tumor such as melanoma, head and neck, liver or kidney cancer.

This clone is judged medium-sized (0.01 to 0.1%). The rearrangement links TRBV28 to TRBJ2-7, with 8 bases identical to TRBD2. V shed 5 bases, J shed 4 bases, and the junction held 10 bases outside the gene matches. The CDR3 extends over 15 amino acids. CDR1 is MDHEN and CDR2 is SYDVKM in the germline V gene. CDR3 in amino acids: CASSPSGSRSYEQYF. The CDR3 DNA is TGTGCCAGCAGTCCGAGCGGGAGTAGGTCGTACGAGCAGTACTTC.

This chain joins TRBV6-5 and TRBJ1-1; 7 bases fit TRBD1. Per germline, CDR1 MNHEY and CDR2 SVGAGI. The J segment lost 0 bases and the V segment lost 5 bases, leaving 3 bases of the junction unmatched. The CDR3 runs 14 residues. The CDR3 DNA reads TGTGCCAGCAGTCCCACAGGGGTGAACACTGAAGCTTTCTTT. Its protein is CASSPTGVNTEAFF.

The chain employs TRBV13 and TRBJ2-4, with TRBD2 as a possible D gene (6 bases). V lost 1 base and J lost 3, with 10 bases in between. Germline CDR1 PRHDT, CDR2 FYEKMQ (reference sequence). CDR3 length equals 15 residues. CDR3 coding DNA: TGTGCCAGCAGCTTAGTTGGCGGGGTCAAAAACATTCAGTACTTC. Translated, it gives CASSLVGGVKNIQYF.

This clone was recorded once. CDR3 sequence: CASSISTPGYEQYF. CDR3 in DNA: TGTGCCAGTAGTATAAGTACCCCGGGCTACGAGCAGTACTTC. The chain has TRBV19 and TRBJ2-7; D remains unclear. CDR1 is LNHDA and CDR2 is SQIVND in the germline V gene (reference sequence). Trimming shortened V by 2 bases and J by 3 bases, and 11 bases separated the two germline ends. The CDR3 is 14 amino acids.

The chain couples TRBV2 to TRBJ2-5, with 10 bases lining up with TRBD1. The CDR3 has 14 amino acids. The trim removed 5 bases at V and 5 bases at J, leaving 5 bases unmatched. From germline, CDR1 is SNHLY and CDR2 FYNNEI. The CDR3 nucleotides read TGTGCCAGCAGTCCGACAGGGGGCCGCGAGACCCAGTACTTC. Translating it yields CASSPTGGRETQYF.

This clone occurred once. V and J are TRBV27 and TRBJ2-1; 7 nucleotides agree with TRBD2. Germline trimming cut 3 bases from V and 7 bases from J; bases unmatched to any gene: 6. The CDR3 sequence is 14 residues long. Germline loops: CDR1 MNHEY, CDR2 SMNVEV (reference sequence). The CDR3 nucleotides read TGTGCCAGCAGTTTGCGCGGGGGAGGGAATGAGCAGTTCTTC. The encoded protein is CASSLRGGGNEQFF.

V and J are TRBV5-1 and TRBJ1-2; no definite D call. V lost 1 base and J lost 3, with 7 bases in between. Germline values: CDR1 SGHRS, CDR2 YFSETQ. This CDR3 comprises 13 residues. The CDR3 bases are TGCGCCAGCAGCTTGAGGGAGGACTATGGCTACACCTTC. Its translation: CASSLREDYGYTF.

The rearrangement uses TRBV27 and TRBJ2-7; D is undetermined. The germline gives CDR1 MNHEY, CDR2 SMNVEV (reference sequence). Deletions cut 3 bases from V and 1 base from J, with 7 bases between. The CDR3 consists of 13 residues. In nucleotides, the CDR3 is TGTGCCAGCAGTTTCGGAGAGTCCTACGAGCAGTACTTC. Its translation: CASSFGESYEQYF.

The table lists this clone with a few counts. V usage is TRBV15 and J usage is TRBJ1-1; D might be TRBD1 (6 bases). The germline gives CDR1 LNHNV, CDR2 YYDKDF (reference sequence). The CDR3 loop spans 12 amino acids. V was pared by 8 bases and J by 10 bases, with 17 bases between. CDR3 DNA sequence: TGTGCCACCGAAGGAGAACGAGGGGGAGCTTTCTTT. It yields the protein CATEGERGGAFF.

The J gene is TRBJ2-2, the V gene TRBV9; possibly TRBD2 for D (5 bases). The length of the CDR3 is 14 residues. V was pared by 0 bases and J by 5 bases, with 8 bases between. From germline, CDR1 is SGDLS and CDR2 YYNGEE. CDR3 region: CASSVATGTGELFF. CDR3 bases: TGTGCCAGCAGCGTAGCTACGGGGACCGGGGAGCTGTTTTTT.

This rearrangement joins TRBV6-1 to TRBJ1-4; the D gene is possibly TRBD1 (6 bases). The CDR3 loop spans 18 amino acids. Germline loops: CDR1 MNHNS, CDR2 SASEGT. With 4 bases removed from V and 0 bases from J, the gap between germline ends came to 18 bases. As DNA, the CDR3 is TGTGCCAGCAGTGTAGGTCTAAGGGGGGTTGCAACTAATGAAAAACTGTTTTTT. Its protein is CASSVGLRGVATNEKLFF.

This clone appeared once. V usage is TRBV7-9 and J usage is TRBJ2-1, with D possibly being TRBD2 (6 bases). CDR1 is SEHNR, CDR2 FQNEAQ, per germline (reference sequence). The CDR3 is 15 residues long. V lost 1 base, J lost 4 bases, and 11 bases lay in between. The CDR3 DNA sequence: TGTGCCAGCAGCTTAGTGCTCGGGGGTTACAATGAGCAGTTCTTC. As protein: CASSLVLGGYNEQFF.